What follows are 31 T cell receptor beta chains derived from one specimen sequenced in a study of blood T cell repertoires in COVID-19. Some clones are missing from TCRdb's copy, which holds only in-frame ones; the method was immunoSEQ multiplex PCR. Among hundreds of thousands of clones listed, around 80% were seen once. The sequencing sample was made of peripheral blood. The receptors derive from an elderly woman with active or convalescent COVID-19.

V and J are TRBV11-3 and TRBJ2-1; 9 nucleotides agree with TRBD1. The CDR3 is made up of 16 amino acids. Trimming at V came to 5 bases and at J to 4 bases, leaving 9 bases not matched to a gene. Germline CDR1 is SGHNT and CDR2 is YENEEA. CDR3 loop: CASSGRRDRAYNEQFF. DNA of the CDR3: TGTGCCAGCAGCGGTCGCCGGGACAGGGCTTACAATGAGCAGTTCTTC.

The V gene is TRBV5-4, the J gene TRBJ2-3; 8 bases map to TRBD1. With V trimmed by 2 bases and J by 6 bases, 2 bases remained unmatched. Germline CDR1 reads SGHNT; CDR2 reads YYREEE (reference sequence). The CDR3 extends over 13 amino acids. CDR3 region: CASSFSGGDTQYF. The CDR3 bases are TGTGCCAGCAGCTTCTCAGGGGGCGATACGCAGTATTTT.

This chain links TRBV11-2 with TRBJ2-5; 8 bases map to TRBD2. The germline V gene encodes CDR1 SGHAT and CDR2 FQNNGV. CDR3 length equals 14 residues. Unmatched junction bases numbered 8, after V lost 6 bases and J lost 5 bases. CDR3 sequence: CASSLGGAGETQYF. The CDR3 DNA sequence: TGTGCCAGCAGTCTCGGGGGGGCCGGGGAGACCCAGTACTTC.

V gene TRBV5-6 combines with J gene TRBJ2-1; 9 nucleotides match TRBD2. The germline V gene has CDR1 SGHDT and CDR2 YYEEEE. CDR3 length: 16 amino acids. With 0 bases clipped from V and 4 bases from J, the junction kept 5 bases outside the gene matches. The CDR3, as DNA: TGTGCCAGCAGCTTGGTGCGGGGGGGAGAGTACAATGAGCAGTTCTTC. Translation gives CASSLVRGGEYNEQFF. The full variable domain, its missing parts supplied by reference TRBV5-6 and TRBJ2-1, is DAGVTQSPTHLIKTRGQQVTLRCSPKSGHDTVSWYQQALGQGPQFIFQYYEEEERQRGNFPDRFSGHQFPNYSSELNVNALLLGDSALYLCASSLVRGGEYNEQFFGPGTRLTVL.

The chain employs TRBV5-4 and TRBJ2-5; D might be TRBD1 (6 bases). Trimming took 0 bases from V and 9 from J, leaving 12 bases between them. From germline, CDR1 is SGHNT and CDR2 YYREEE (reference sequence). The CDR3 sequence is 13 residues long. CDR3 region: CASSLGNRDPQYF. In DNA, the CDR3 is TGTGCCAGCAGCTTGGGGAACAGGGATCCCCAGTACTTC.

The V gene is TRBV15, the J gene TRBJ2-1; 7 bases fit TRBD2. V was clipped by 2 bases and J by 7 bases; unmatched bases: 11. In germline, CDR1 is LNHNV, CDR2 YYDKDF (reference sequence). The CDR3 contains 16 residues. The CDR3 DNA is TGTGCCACCAGCAGATTACGGGACTATTATCTGAATGAGCAGTTCTTC. This codes for CATSRLRDYYLNEQFF.

This chain links TRBV13 with TRBJ2-7; D possibly corresponds to TRBD1 (6 bases). V lost 3 bases and J lost 6, with 15 bases in between. This CDR3 is built from 14 residues. Germline CDR1 reads PRHDT; CDR2 reads FYEKMQ (reference sequence). The CDR3 reads CASSFGTTGLEQYF. Written as DNA, the CDR3 is TGTGCCAGCAGCTTTGGGACAACAGGGCTCGAGCAGTACTTC.

The V call is TRBV7-9, the J call TRBJ2-7, with D tentatively TRBD1 (6 bases). The CDR3 runs to 15 residues. Trimming removed 5 bases at V and 7 bases at J, with 21 bases between. Germline V gene data show CDR1 as SEHNR and CDR2 as FQNEAQ (reference sequence). The CDR3 region has the DNA TGTGCCAGCAGCCTAGAATGGGGGCCAACGGGGGAGCAGTACTTC. This gives the protein CASSLEWGPTGEQYF. Looking up the rest from reference TRBV7-9 and TRBJ2-7 gives the full variable domain: DTGVSQNPRHKITKRGQNVTFRCDPISEHNRLYWYRQTLGQGPEFLTYFQNEAQLEKSRLLSDRFSAERPKGSFSTLEIQRTEQGDSAMYLCASSLEWGPTGEQYFGPGTRLTVT.

The chain couples TRBV5-1 to TRBJ2-7, with D tentatively TRBD1 (5 bases). Germline V gives CDR1 SGHRS, CDR2 YFSETQ. With 3 bases removed from V and 0 bases from J, the gap between germline ends came to 13 bases. The CDR3 runs 15 residues. The CDR3 DNA sequence: TGCGCCAGCAGCTCCGCTCGACAGAGCTCCTACGAGCAGTACTTC. This sequence encodes CASSSARQSSYEQYF.

The chain links TRBV6-6 to TRBJ2-7; weak D call: TRBD2 (6 bases). This CDR3 is built from 14 residues. Trimming removed 5 bases at V and 2 bases at J, with 13 bases between. Germline values: CDR1 MNHNY, CDR2 SVGAGI (reference sequence). The CDR3 DNA reads as TGTGCCAGCAGTCGGGTAGCGGTAACCTACGAGCAGTACTTC. Translated, it gives CASSRVAVTYEQYF.

This sequence joins TRBV6-6 and TRBJ1-4; perhaps TRBD1 as D (5 bases). Trimming removed 4 bases at V and 5 bases at J, with 17 bases between. In germline, CDR1 is MNHNY, CDR2 SVGAGI (reference sequence). This CDR3 has 16 amino acids. The CDR3 DNA follows: TGTGCCAGCAGTTGGCCTTGGGACGCGGGGAATGAAAAACTGTTTTTT. Translation: CASSWPWDAGNEKLFF.

This clone was found once. Germline and junction disagree at one end, which may indicate a read error. V and J are TRBV7-7 and TRBJ1-3; D gene ambiguous. The CDR3 loop spans 15 amino acids. Germline V lookup: CDR1 SSHAT, CDR2 FNYEAQ (reference sequence). The CDR3 nucleotides are TGTGCTAGCAGCCCCGGAGGCAGCTCTGGAAACACCATATATTTT. Amino acid sequence: CASSPGGSSGNTIYF.

The chain combines TRBV5-1 with TRBJ2-7; TRBD2 might be the D (5 bases). The CDR3 extends over 13 amino acids. Trimming took off 0 bases at V and 6 bases at J, with 10 bases between the two ends. Per germline, CDR1 SGHRS and CDR2 YFSETQ. The CDR3 sequence is CASSLAGNFEQYF. CDR3 nucleotides: TGCGCCAGCAGCTTGGCCGGGAATTTCGAGCAGTACTTC.

This chain connects TRBV5-4 to TRBJ2-2; perhaps TRBD1 as D (5 bases). Germline loops: CDR1 SGHNT, CDR2 YYREEE (reference sequence). The CDR3 spans 15 residues. The germline V and J ends were trimmed by 0 bases and 2 bases, with 8 bases remaining between them. The CDR3 sequence: CASSLGGENTGELFF. The CDR3, as DNA: TGTGCCAGCAGCTTGGGGGGCGAAAACACCGGGGAGCTGTTTTTT.

The rearrangement uses TRBV11-3 and TRBJ1-2; 8 bases align to TRBD1. The CDR3 extends over 15 amino acids. Trimming at V came to 5 bases and at J to 1 base, leaving 6 bases not matched to a gene. Germline CDR1 reads SGHNT; CDR2 reads YENEEA. The CDR3 reads CASSPTGGGNYGYTF. The CDR3 DNA reads TGTGCCAGCAGCCCAACAGGGGGTGGTAACTATGGCTACACCTTC.

This chain links TRBV9 with TRBJ2-3; 7 nucleotides align to TRBD2. The CDR3 runs 15 residues. Germline lookup yields CDR1 SGDLS and CDR2 YYNGEE. V lost 4 bases to trimming and J lost 4 bases; unmatched junction nucleotides: 9. In DNA form, the CDR3 reads TGTGCCAGCAGCTTCTCCTGGGGGGGGGCAGATACGCAGTATTTT. Translating it yields CASSFSWGGADTQYF.

The rearrangement uses TRBV5-6 and TRBJ1-1; D unresolved. This CDR3 region has 14 residues. V was pared by 0 bases and J by 8 bases, with 14 bases between. The germline CDR1 and CDR2 sequences are SGHDT and YYEEEE. In DNA, the CDR3 is TGTGCCAGCAGCTTGGTAAGCGGGCTAGGAGAAGCTTTCTTT. It translates to CASSLVSGLGEAFF.

The chain combines TRBV7-9 with TRBJ2-3; tentatively, D is TRBD2 (6 bases). Trimming removed 4 bases at V and 4 bases at J, with 9 bases between. CDR3 length: 13 residues. Germline assignment: CDR1 SEHNR and CDR2 FQNEAQ (reference sequence). CDR3 region: CASSSSGADTQYF. CDR3 DNA: TGTGCCAGCAGCTCTTCGGGGGCAGATACGCAGTATTTT.

The chain joins TRBV12-5 to TRBJ2-1, with D possibly matching TRBD2 (6 bases). The CDR3 is 14 residues long. With 6 bases removed from V and 2 bases from J, the gap between germline ends came to 11 bases. The germline gives CDR1 LGHNT, CDR2 FRNRAP. Written as DNA, the CDR3 is TGTGCTAGTGGCCGAGCGGGCCCCTACAATGAGCAGTTCTTC. Translation gives CASGRAGPYNEQFF.

The chain employs TRBV2 and TRBJ1-5, with TRBD1 as a possible D gene (5 bases). The CDR3 runs to 12 residues. Trimming shortened V by 6 bases and J by 6 bases, and 9 bases separated the two germline ends. CDR1 is SNHLY, CDR2 FYNNEI, per germline. The CDR3 nucleotides read TGTGCCAGCAGCCCGACAGTTCAGCCCCAGCATTTT. This gives the protein CASSPTVQPQHF.

This clone was observed a few times. The V call is TRBV30, the J call TRBJ2-3; 13 bases line up with TRBD2. The trim removed 3 bases at V and 2 bases at J, leaving 5 bases unmatched. The germline V gene encodes CDR1 GTSNPN and CDR2 SVGIG (reference sequence). The CDR3 extends over 16 amino acids. CDR3 sequence reads: CAWSPGTSGATDTQYF. DNA for the CDR3: TGTGCCTGGAGCCCCGGGACTAGCGGGGCCACAGATACGCAGTATTTT.

This chain connects TRBV19 to TRBJ1-6; 10 bases are shared with TRBD1. Germline assignment: CDR1 LNHDA and CDR2 SQIVND (reference sequence). This CDR3 is built from 16 residues. V was pared by 5 bases and J by 7 bases, with 8 bases of the junction left unmatched. In nucleotides, the CDR3 is TGTGCCAGTAGTGGACGACAGGGGGCCGGGAATTCACCCCTCCACTTT. This encodes CASSGRQGAGNSPLHF.

CDR3 DNA: TGCAGCGTAAGACAGGGGACAGGTAATCAGCCCCAGCATTTT. Translated, it gives CSVRQGTGNQPQHF. The gene calls are TRBV29-1 and TRBJ1-5; 8 bases match TRBD1. V lost 6 bases, J lost 4 bases, and 8 bases stayed unmatched. The CDR3 contains 14 residues. Germline assignment: CDR1 SQVTM and CDR2 ANQGSEA.

The rearrangement links TRBV5-1 to TRBJ2-5, with 12 positions matching TRBD2. Unmatched junction bases numbered 5, after V lost 0 bases and J lost 5 bases. This CDR3 contains 16 residues. Per germline, CDR1 SGHRS and CDR2 YFSETQ. CDR3 loop: CASSLVGLAGRETQYF. CDR3 in DNA: TGCGCCAGCAGCTTGGTGGGACTAGCGGGCCGGGAGACCCAGTACTTC.

This chain joins TRBV20-1 and TRBJ2-7, with 7 bases lining up with TRBD2. Germline loops: CDR1 DFQATT, CDR2 SNEGSKA (reference sequence). The CDR3 has 14 amino acids. V lost 3 bases to trimming and J lost 1 base; unmatched junction nucleotides: 6. CDR3: CSASSASGSYEQYF. In DNA form, the CDR3 reads TGCAGTGCTAGTTCGGCTAGCGGTTCCTACGAGCAGTACTTC.

This clone has a single count. The V and J genes are TRBV5-1 and TRBJ2-3; 8 bases agree with TRBD2. Germline V gives CDR1 SGHRS, CDR2 YFSETQ. Losses at the gene ends were 0 bases for V and 1 base for J; bases not matched to a gene: 4. This CDR3 contains 16 residues. DNA of the CDR3: TGCGCCAGCAGCTTGGAAGGGACTAGGGGCACAGATACGCAGTATTTT. The encoded protein is CASSLEGTRGTDTQYF.

This clone showed up just a few times. The rearrangement joins TRBV2 to TRBJ1-2, with D perhaps TRBD1 (6 bases). This CDR3 region has 15 residues. Germline loops: CDR1 SNHLY, CDR2 FYNNEI. Trimming cost V 4 bases and J 4 bases, with 16 bases left between them. CDR3 in DNA: TGTGCCAGCAGTGGCAGGGGCGCCGATCTCTATGGCTACACCTTC. Protein sequence: CASSGRGADLYGYTF. The full variable domain, completed using reference TRBV2 and TRBJ1-2, is EPEVTQTPSHQVTQMGQEVILRCVPISNHLYFYWYRQILGQKVEFLVSFYNNEISEKSEIFDDQFSVERPDGSNFTLKIRSTKLEDSAMYFCASSGRGADLYGYTFGSGTRLTVV.

The chain carries TRBV18 and TRBJ2-7; 9 bases agree with TRBD1. Germline V gives CDR1 KGHSH, CDR2 LQKENI. Germline trimming cut 2 bases from V and 2 bases from J; bases unmatched to any gene: 4. CDR3 length: 15 residues. CDR3 protein: CASSPNTGGTYEQYF. In DNA form, the CDR3 reads TGTGCCAGCTCACCAAATACAGGGGGCACCTACGAGCAGTACTTC.

This chain uses TRBV7-2 with TRBJ2-1; D not certain. The CDR3 extends over 16 amino acids. V lost 1 base, J lost 0 bases, and 10 bases lay in between. From germline, CDR1 is SGHTA and CDR2 FQGNSA. The CDR3 DNA sequence: TGTGCCAGCAGCTTAGTCCCGGAGAGCTCCTACAATGAGCAGTTCTTC. Its translation is CASSLVPESSYNEQFF.

This chain uses TRBV3-1 (or the pseudogene TRBV3-2) with TRBJ2-7; D is unclear. The V end lost 4 bases, the J end lost 4 bases, and 23 bases lay between the germline ends. In germline, CDR1 is LGHDT, CDR2 YNNKEL (reference sequence). CDR3 length: 17 residues. The CDR3 DNA reads as TGTGCCAGCAGCCGAAGTTCTCTCTCACGCGGCCTATACGAGCAGTACTTC. Its protein is CASSRSSLSRGLYEQYF.

This chain uses TRBV19 with TRBJ2-5; 8 bases line up with TRBD1. V was clipped by 5 bases and J by 4 bases; unmatched bases: 6. Germline V gene sequence: CDR1 LNHDA, CDR2 SQIVND (reference sequence). The CDR3 sequence is 14 residues long. The DNA for the CDR3 is TGTGCCAGTAGTCGGACAGGGCTAGGAGAGACCCAGTACTTC. Amino acids: CASSRTGLGETQYF.